Reported below is one T cell receptor beta chain. This record belongs to a study of control samples from healthy donors and cancer patients. Libraries were prepared by immunoSEQ multiplex PCR; TCRdb keeps only in-frame clonotypes and omits some of them. The profile shows approximately 97,000 clones, 92% of them singletons. This CDR3 is built from 18 residues. Trimming removed 6 bases from V and 7 bases from J; junction bases left unmatched: 20. The germline V gene has CDR1 KGHDR and CDR2 SFDVKD. The source of this sequence is a woman between 18 and 29 years old in good health. The sample consisted of blood. This chain connects TRBV24-1 to TRBJ1-2; the match to TRBD1 covers 9 bases. The DNA for the CDR3 is TGTGCCACCAGTATAACAGGGGGCCGGCTAGTCGAGTACAGTGGCTACACCTTC. It encodes CATSITGGRLVEYSGYTF.